These T cell receptor beta chains were read from a single sample in a study of blood T cells in healthy people across ages. TCRdb ran MiXCR on the 5' RACE reads and lists one entry per CDR3 protein. The sample holds some 1.5 million distinct CDR3 sequences, 28% seen once. Sequenced input: blood. These receptors were taken from a woman younger than 45 in good health. Each CDR3 is given with its conserved first and last residue. D genes are given only for firm matches. Clone size appears in some rows only: once, few, many, or a class for an expanded clone.

J: TRBJ2-3
D: TRBD2
size: few
V: TRBV7-9
CDR3: CASSSWGTSFTDTQYF
DNA: TGTGCCAGCAGCTCGTGGGGGACTAGCTTCACAGATACGCAGTATTTT

J: TRBJ2-3
D: TRBD1
size: NA
V: TRBV7-6
CDR3: CASSGGDGTGSTDTQYF
DNA: TGTGCCAGCAGCGGGGGTGATGGGACAGGGAGCACAGATACGCAGTATTTT

J: TRBJ2-3
D: TRBD1
size: many
V: TRBV5-5
CDR3: CASSLGGTVDHTQYF
DNA: TGTGCCAGCAGCTTGGGAGGGACAGTAGACCATACGCAGTATTTT

J: TRBJ1-2
D: NA
size: many
V: TRBV9
CDR3: CASSLETFRGYTF
DNA: TGTGCCAGCAGCCTAGAGACCTTTCGTGGCTACACCTTC

J: TRBJ2-1
D: NA
size: many
V: TRBV24-1
CDR3: CATSVSSDHNEQFF
DNA: TGTGCCACCAGTGTGTCTAGCGACCATAATGAGCAGTTCTTC

J: TRBJ1-5
D: NA
size: NA
V: TRBV3-1
CDR3: CASSSSGTPVWPQHF
DNA: TGTGCCAGCAGCTCTTCCGGGACGCCCGTGTGGCCCCAGCATTTT

J: TRBJ1-2
D: NA
size: few
V: TRBV7-9
CDR3: CASSLVRDSYGYTF
DNA: TGTGCCAGCAGCTTAGTTCGGGACTCCTATGGCTACACCTTC

J: TRBJ2-1
D: NA
size: many
V: TRBV7-9
CDR3: CASGTLRTISPYNEQFF
DNA: TGTGCCAGCGGAACACTTCGGACCATAAGTCCCTACAATGAGCAGTTCTTC

J: TRBJ1-2
D: NA
size: many
V: TRBV20-1
CDR3: CSAISGYGYTF
DNA: TGCAGTGCTATAAGTGGATATGGCTACACCTTC

J: TRBJ1-2
D: NA
size: many
V: TRBV12-3/TRBV12-4
CDR3: CASSLRAGPRVGYTF
DNA: TGTGCCAGCAGTTTACGGGCAGGGCCCCGGGTTGGCTACACCTTC

J: TRBJ1-5
D: TRBD1
size: few
V: TRBV5-1
CDR3: CASSITGGDQPQHF
DNA: TGCGCCAGCAGCATCACAGGGGGGGATCAGCCCCAGCATTTT

J: TRBJ2-3
D: NA
size: NA
V: TRBV20-1
CDR3: CSARAGVRTDTQYF
DNA: TGCAGTGCTAGAGCGGGGGTCCGCACAGATACGCAGTATTTT

J: TRBJ2-3
D: NA
size: NA
V: TRBV29-1
CDR3: CSFFSGYTQYF
DNA: TGCAGCTTTTTCTCAGGGTACACGCAGTATTTT

J: TRBJ2-3
D: TRBD1
size: NA
V: TRBV19
CDR3: CASSTTGTGGKDTQYF
DNA: TGTGCCAGTAGTACCACCGGGACAGGGGGCAAAGATACGCAGTATTTT

J: TRBJ2-5
D: NA
size: few
V: TRBV29-1
CDR3: CSSPQPGRETQYF
DNA: TGCAGCTCCCCCCAACCTGGGAGGGAGACCCAGTACTTC

J: TRBJ1-4
D: TRBD1
size: NA
V: TRBV29-1
CDR3: CSVLGKWADRPNEKLFF
DNA: TGCAGCGTCCTCGGGAAGTGGGCGGACAGGCCTAATGAAAAACTGTTTTTT

J: TRBJ2-3
D: TRBD2
size: few
V: TRBV11-2
CDR3: CASSKAGGLNTQYF
DNA: TGTGCCAGCAGCAAAGCGGGGGGACTCAATACGCAGTATTTT

J: TRBJ2-1
D: TRBD1
size: few
V: TRBV27
CDR3: CASSLRLPGQDDLDEQFF
DNA: TGTGCCAGCAGTTTACGCCTTCCGGGACAGGATGATTTGGATGAGCAGTTCTTC

J: TRBJ2-1
D: NA
size: NA
V: TRBV6-6
CDR3: CASSWEGARNEQFF
DNA: TGTGCCAGCAGTTGGGAGGGGGCGCGGAATGAGCAGTTCTTC

J: TRBJ1-2
D: NA
size: many
V: TRBV20-1
CDR3: CSAGGSGYTF
DNA: TGCAGTGCTGGGGGGAGTGGCTACACCTTC

J: TRBJ2-2
D: NA
size: NA
V: TRBV7-2
CDR3: CASSLGGDSTGELCF
DNA: TGTGCCAGCAGCTTAGGGGGGGACAGCACCGGGGAGCTGTGTTTT

J: TRBJ1-4
D: NA
size: once
V: TRBV6-1
CDR3: CASSDGPRDEKLFF
DNA: TGTGCCAGCAGTGACGGGCCGAGGGATGAAAAACTGTTTTTT

J: TRBJ1-4
D: NA
size: NA
V: TRBV7-9
CDR3: CASSLEYAEKLFF
DNA: TGTGCCAGCAGCTTAGAGTACGCTGAAAAACTGTTTTTT

J: TRBJ2-7
D: TRBD2
size: NA
V: TRBV20-1
CDR3: CSARDPVAGSDEQYF
DNA: TGCAGTGCTAGAGATCCAGTAGCGGGAAGCGACGAGCAGTACTTC